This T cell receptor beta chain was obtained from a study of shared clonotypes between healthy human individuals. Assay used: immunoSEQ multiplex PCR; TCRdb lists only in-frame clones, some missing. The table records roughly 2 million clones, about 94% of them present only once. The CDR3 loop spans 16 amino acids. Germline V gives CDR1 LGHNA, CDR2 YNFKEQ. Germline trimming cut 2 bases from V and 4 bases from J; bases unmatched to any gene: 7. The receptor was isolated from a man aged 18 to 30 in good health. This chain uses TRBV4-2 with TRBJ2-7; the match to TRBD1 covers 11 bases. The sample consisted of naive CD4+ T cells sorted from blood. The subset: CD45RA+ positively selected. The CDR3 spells CASSQPGGTGGYEQYF. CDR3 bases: TGTGCCAGCAGCCAACCCGGGGGGACAGGGGGATACGAGCAGTACTTC.